This T cell receptor (beta chain) was sequenced in a study of blood T cell repertoires in COVID-19. Study at large: Sites in the United States, Italy and Spain provided acute and convalescent COVID-19 samples. T cells, B-cell-depleted T cells, or PBMCs supplied cDNA or gDNA.

The table came from immunoSEQ multiplex PCR; TCRdb's copy has only in-frame clones and leaves some out. The sample lists about 210,000 clones, around nine tenths occurring once. Trimming cost V 10 bases and J 4 bases, with 23 bases left between them. The CDR3 loop spans 15 amino acids. Looked up from germline, CDR1 is ENHRY and CDR2 is SYGVKD. Input material: peripheral blood. V is TRBV10-3 and J is TRBJ2-7; perhaps TRBD1 as D (5 bases). The clonotype was recovered from a man aged 35 to 55 with acute or convalescent COVID-19. In DNA, the CDR3 is TGTGCCACATCAACCTCCTCGCAGGGTCGGTACGAGCAGTACTTC. Its translation is CATSTSSQGRYEQYF.